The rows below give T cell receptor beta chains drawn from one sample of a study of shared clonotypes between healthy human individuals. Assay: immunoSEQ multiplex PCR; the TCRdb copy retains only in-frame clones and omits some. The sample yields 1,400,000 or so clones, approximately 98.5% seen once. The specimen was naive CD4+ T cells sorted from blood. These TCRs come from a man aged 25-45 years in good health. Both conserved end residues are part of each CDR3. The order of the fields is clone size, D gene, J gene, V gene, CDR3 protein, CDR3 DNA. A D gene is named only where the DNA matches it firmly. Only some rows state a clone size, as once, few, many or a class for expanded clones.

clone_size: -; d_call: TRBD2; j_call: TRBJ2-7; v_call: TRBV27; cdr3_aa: CASSFPGTKFYEQYF; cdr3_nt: TGTGCCAGCAGTTTCCCCGGGACTAAATTCTACGAGCAGTACTTC
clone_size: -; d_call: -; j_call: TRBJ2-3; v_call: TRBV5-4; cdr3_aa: CATRFTDTQYF; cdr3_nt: TGTGCCACTAGGTTCACAGATACGCAGTATTTT
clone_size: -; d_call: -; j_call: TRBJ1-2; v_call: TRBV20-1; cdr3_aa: CSAPWGGYTF; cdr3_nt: TGCAGTGCCCCCTGGGGTGGCTACACCTTC
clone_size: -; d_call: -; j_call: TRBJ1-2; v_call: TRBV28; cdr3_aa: CASSSQLPRGDYGYTF; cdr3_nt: TGTGCCAGCAGTTCCCAACTACCGCGTGGGGACTATGGCTACACCTTC
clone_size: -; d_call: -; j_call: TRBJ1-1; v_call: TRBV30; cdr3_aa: CALKSGVTRLNTEAFF; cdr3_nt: TGTGCCTTGAAGTCAGGAGTGACGCGTTTGAACACTGAAGCTTTCTTT
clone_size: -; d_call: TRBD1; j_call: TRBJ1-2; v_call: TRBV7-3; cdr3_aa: CASSPTGERGYTF; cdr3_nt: TGTGCCAGCAGCCCGACAGGGGAACGGGGCTACACCTTC
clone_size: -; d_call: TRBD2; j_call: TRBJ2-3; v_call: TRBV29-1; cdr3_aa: CSVEGVGGLTDTQYF; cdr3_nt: TGCAGCGTTGAAGGGGTGGGAGGGCTCACAGATACGCAGTATTTT
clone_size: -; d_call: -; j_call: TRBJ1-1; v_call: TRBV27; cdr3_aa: CASRSLLATEAFF; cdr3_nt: TGTGCCAGCAGGTCCCTTCTGGCCACTGAAGCTTTCTTT
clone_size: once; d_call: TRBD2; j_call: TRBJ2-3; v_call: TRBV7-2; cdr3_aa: CASRAGGGRTDTQYF; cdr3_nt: TGTGCCAGCAGGGCGGGGGGCGGACGCACAGATACGCAGTATTTT
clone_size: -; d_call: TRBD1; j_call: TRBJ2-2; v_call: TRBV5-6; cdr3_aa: CASSPRRGRITGELFF; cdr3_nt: TGTGCCAGCAGCCCACGAAGGGGGCGCATCACCGGGGAGCTGTTTTTT
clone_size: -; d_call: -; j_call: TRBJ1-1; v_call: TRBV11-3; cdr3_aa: CASSLDLSGGNTEAFF; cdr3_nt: TGTGCCAGCAGCTTAGACCTGAGTGGAGGGAACACTGAAGCTTTCTTT
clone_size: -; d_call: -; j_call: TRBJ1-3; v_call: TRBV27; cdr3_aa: CASSFSGGDRNTIYF; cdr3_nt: TGTGCCAGCAGTTTCAGCGGGGGAGATAGAAACACCATATATTTT
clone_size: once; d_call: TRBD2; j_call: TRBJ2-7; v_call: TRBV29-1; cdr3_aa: CSVETAGKRYEQYF; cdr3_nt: TGCAGCGTTGAGACAGCGGGGAAAAGATACGAGCAGTACTTC
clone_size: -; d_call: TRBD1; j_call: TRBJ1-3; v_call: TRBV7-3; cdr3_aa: CASSQTGTGNTIYF; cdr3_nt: TGTGCCAGCAGCCAGACAGGGACTGGAAACACCATATATTTT
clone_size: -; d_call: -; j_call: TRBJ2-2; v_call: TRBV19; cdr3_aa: CASSINLRGGELFF; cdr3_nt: TGTGCCAGTAGTATCAACCTGCGGGGCGGGGAGCTGTTTTTT
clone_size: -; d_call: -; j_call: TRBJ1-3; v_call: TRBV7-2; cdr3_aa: CASSLNPGSRRNTIYF; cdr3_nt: TGTGCCAGCAGCTTAAACCCAGGATCACGGAGAAACACCATATATTTT
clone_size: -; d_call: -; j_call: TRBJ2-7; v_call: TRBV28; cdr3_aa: CAATNPENYEQYF; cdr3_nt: TGTGCCGCCACTAACCCAGAGAACTACGAGCAGTACTTC
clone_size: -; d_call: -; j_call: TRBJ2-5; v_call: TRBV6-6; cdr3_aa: CASRKTTGPQYF; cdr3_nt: TGTGCCAGCAGGAAGACCACAGGGCCCCAGTACTTC
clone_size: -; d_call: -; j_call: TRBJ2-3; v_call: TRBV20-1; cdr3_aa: CSARRADTQYF; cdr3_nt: TGCAGTGCTCGGAGAGCCGATACGCAGTATTTT
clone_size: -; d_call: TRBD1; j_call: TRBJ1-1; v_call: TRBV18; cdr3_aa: CASSPGQGNTEAFF; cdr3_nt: TGTGCCAGCTCACCCGGACAGGGGAACACTGAAGCTTTCTTT
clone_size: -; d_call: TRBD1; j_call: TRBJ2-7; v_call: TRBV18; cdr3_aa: CASSLLTGGSSYEQYF; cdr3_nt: TGTGCCAGCTCACTTTTGACAGGGGGCAGCTCCTACGAGCAGTACTTC
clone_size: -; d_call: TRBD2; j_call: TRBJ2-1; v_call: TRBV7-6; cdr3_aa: CASSYGLAGGPEGVEQFF; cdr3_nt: TGTGCCAGCAGTTATGGACTAGCGGGAGGGCCAGAAGGTGTTGAGCAGTTCTTC
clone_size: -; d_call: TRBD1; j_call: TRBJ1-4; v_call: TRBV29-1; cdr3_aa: CSAQDRDNEKLFF; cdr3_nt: TGCAGCGCCCAGGACAGGGATAATGAAAAACTGTTTTTT
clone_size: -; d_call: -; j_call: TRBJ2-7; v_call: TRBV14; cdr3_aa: CASSHISGAAIYEQYF; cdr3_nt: TGTGCCAGCAGCCATATTTCCGGCGCTGCCATCTACGAGCAGTACTTC
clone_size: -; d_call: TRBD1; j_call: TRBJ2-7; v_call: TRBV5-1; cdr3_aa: CASSPGQGSNEQYF; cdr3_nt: TGCGCCAGCAGCCCGGGACAGGGTTCCAACGAGCAGTACTTC
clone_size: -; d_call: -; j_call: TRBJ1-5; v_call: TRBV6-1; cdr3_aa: CASSEHSSSNQPQHF; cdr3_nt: TGTGCCAGCAGTGAGCACTCGAGTAGCAATCAGCCCCAGCATTTT
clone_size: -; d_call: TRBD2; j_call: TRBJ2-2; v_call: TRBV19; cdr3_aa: CASSSREGLGTGELFF; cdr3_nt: TGTGCCAGTAGTTCCCGGGAGGGCCTCGGCACCGGGGAGCTGTTTTTT
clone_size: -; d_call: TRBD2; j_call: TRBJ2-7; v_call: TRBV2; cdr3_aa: CASNWPLAGVSYEQYF; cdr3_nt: TGTGCTAGTAATTGGCCCCTAGCGGGAGTCTCCTACGAGCAGTACTTC
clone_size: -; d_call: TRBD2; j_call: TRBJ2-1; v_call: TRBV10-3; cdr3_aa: CAISLSSGPNNEQFF; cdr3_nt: TGTGCCATCAGCCTCAGTAGCGGGCCGAACAATGAGCAGTTCTTC
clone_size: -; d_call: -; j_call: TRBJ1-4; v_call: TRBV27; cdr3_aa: CASGVGARGNMFF; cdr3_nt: TGTGCCAGTGGGGTGGGCGCTCGGGGAAACATGTTTTTT
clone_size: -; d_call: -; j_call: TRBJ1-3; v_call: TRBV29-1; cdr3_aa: CSVGLLSGNTIYF; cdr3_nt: TGCAGCGTTGGATTACTCTCTGGAAACACCATATATTTT
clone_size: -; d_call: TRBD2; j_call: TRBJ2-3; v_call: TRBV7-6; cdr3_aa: CASSYGLAWDTQYF; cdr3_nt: TGTGCCAGCAGCTATGGACTAGCTTGGGATACGCAGTATTTT